The present entry profiles one TCR beta chain with its context. As yet, its antigen is unknown. These data come from a study of blood T cells in healthy people across ages. Study-wide results and limits: Donor CMV infection status was unknown, possibly confounding age-related changes in expanded clonotypes. Unsorted PBMC input precluded a conclusive naive versus antigen-experienced comparison.

Healthy Caucasian individuals from Russia aged about 6 to 95 were enrolled as donors. Each sample yielded at least 7 million isolated PBMCs. Trimming pared 3 bases from V and 2 bases from J, leaving 8 bases between. The germline V gene has CDR1 SGHTA and CDR2 FQGNSA. CDR3 size: 15 residues. It was with a sample-barcoded 5' primer and a J-beta primer mix that a second PCR of roughly 6 to 12 cycles was run. TCRdb itself ran the 5' RACE reads through MiXCR, one entry per CDR3 protein. The data hold 650,000 to 700,000 distinct CDR3 sequences, with roughly 32% observed a single time. Sequences were obtained from blood. The J gene is TRBJ1-6, the V gene TRBV7-2; the D gene is possibly TRBD1 (6 bases). The sequence derives from a woman over 75 in good health. The CDR3 region has the DNA TGTGCCAGCAGCTTCACAGGGACCTATAATTCACCCCTCCACTTT. Its translation is CASSFTGTYNSPLHF.